Below are 20 T cell receptor beta chains sequenced from a single sample in a study of shared clonotypes between healthy human individuals. Some clones are missing from TCRdb's copy, which holds only in-frame ones; the method was immunoSEQ multiplex PCR. The data contain roughly 1 million clones, about four fifths of them seen just once; the ten biggest clones take up approximately 0.5%. The sequencing input was memory CD4+ T cells from PBMCs. Subset of the sample: CD45RA-negative fraction. Receptor source: a man younger than 35 in good health. Some clones in this sample may be carry-over from other donors' samples.

This clone was counted a few times. This same CDR3 is encoded by further DNA sequences in the sample. The J gene is TRBJ2-3, the V gene TRBV29-1, with D tentatively TRBD2 (5 bases). Germline V gene sequence: CDR1 SQVTM, CDR2 ANQGSEA. V gave up 3 bases and J gave up 1 base, with 5 bases separating them. The CDR3 covers 12 residues. This chain's CDR3 is CSVDSGTDTQYF. CDR3 nucleotide sequence: TGCAGCGTTGATAGCGGCACAGATACGCAGTATTTT.

This chain joins TRBV11-2 and TRBJ2-7, with a possible D match to TRBD1 (5 bases). V lost 1 base and J lost 6, with 13 bases in between. The germline V gene has CDR1 SGHAT and CDR2 FQNNGV. There are 14 residues in the CDR3. The DNA for the CDR3 is TGTGCCAGCAGCTTAGGGGGCGCATCAGGCGAGCAGTACTTC. Translating gives CASSLGGASGEQYF. Full variable domain (remainder filled in from reference TRBV11-2 and TRBJ2-7): EAGVAQSPRYKIIEKRQSVAFWCNPISGHATLYWYQQILGQGPKLLIQFQNNGVVDDSQLPKDRFSAERLKGVDSTLKIQPAKLEDSAVYLCASSLGGASGEQYFGPGTRLTVT.

This clone was counted many times. The rearrangement links TRBV11-2 to TRBJ2-7, with TRBD2 matching 7 bases. Unmatched junction bases numbered 5, after V lost 0 bases and J lost 6 bases. The CDR3 has 14 residues. Per the germline V gene, CDR1 is SGHAT and CDR2 is FQNNGV. The DNA for the CDR3 is TGTGCCAGCAGCTTAGAACGACTAGCAGGCGAGCAGTACTTC. Translation: CASSLERLAGEQYF.

The chain uses TRBV11-3 and TRBJ2-3, with unresolved D. Per the germline V gene, CDR1 is SGHNT and CDR2 is YENEEA. Trimming took 5 bases from V and 1 from J, leaving 7 bases between them. CDR3 length equals 13 residues. This CDR3 reads CASSMSGTDTQYF. The CDR3 region has the DNA TGTGCCAGCAGCATGTCAGGCACAGATACGCAGTATTTT.

This rearrangement joins TRBV19 to TRBJ1-2, with 7 nucleotides matching TRBD1. Germline V lookup: CDR1 LNHDA, CDR2 SQIVND (reference sequence). The CDR3 totals 13 residues. V lost 4 bases and J lost 4; bases outside the gene matches: 3. As DNA, the CDR3 is TGTGCCAGTAGTAGGGACAGCAGCTATGGCTACACCTTC. Translation: CASSRDSSYGYTF.

The chain joins TRBV11-2 to TRBJ1-5; 7 nucleotides align to TRBD1. J lost 3 bases, V lost 2 bases, and 7 bases had no gene match. Germline V lookup: CDR1 SGHAT, CDR2 FQNNGV. This CDR3 has 16 residues. CDR3 residues: CASSLLGGQHNQPQHF. The CDR3 bases are TGTGCCAGCAGCTTATTGGGGGGACAGCACAATCAGCCCCAGCATTTT.

The DNA of the CDR3 is TGTGCCAGCAGCGTAGCCCCTGTGCTACCTGAAAAACTGTTTTTT. Translating gives CASSVAPVLPEKLFF. The V and J genes are TRBV9 and TRBJ1-4; D is unclear. This CDR3 comprises 15 residues. The V gene lost 0 bases and the J gene lost 7 bases, with 13 bases spanning the gap. Germline CDR1 and CDR2: SGDLS and YYNGEE.

CDR3: CASSTFGGASTGELFF. The CDR3 nucleotides read TGCGCCAGCAGCACGTTTGGGGGCGCCTCCACCGGGGAGCTGTTTTTT. The gene calls are TRBV5-1 and TRBJ2-2, with D possibly TRBD1 on 6 matching bases. The CDR3 is 16 residues long. CDR1 and CDR2 (germline): SGHRS, YFSETQ. V dropped 4 bases and J dropped 4 bases, with 17 bases sitting between them.

The chain joins TRBV5-8 to TRBJ1-2, with D uncertain. Germline V gives CDR1 SGHTS, CDR2 YDEGEE. Trimming removed 2 bases at V and 5 bases at J, with 7 bases between. CDR3 size: 12 residues. The CDR3 sequence is CASSFIWYGYTF. CDR3 bases: TGTGCCAGCAGCTTTATATGGTATGGCTACACCTTC.

The V gene is TRBV5-4, the J gene TRBJ1-2; D may be TRBD1 (5 bases). The CDR3 runs to 15 residues. V dropped 0 bases and J dropped 8 bases, with 17 bases sitting between them. The germline V gene has CDR1 SGHNT and CDR2 YYREEE (reference sequence). This CDR3 reads CASSLAGAGIKGYTF. The CDR3 coding sequence is TGTGCCAGCAGCTTGGCCGGCGCAGGGATTAAAGGCTACACCTTC.

This clone has a handful of counts. The chain joins TRBV10-3 to TRBJ1-1; no reliable D call. V lost 3 bases, J lost 4 bases, and 9 bases lay in between. The CDR3 runs to 13 residues. Germline values: CDR1 ENHRY, CDR2 SYGVKD. The CDR3, as DNA: TGTGCCATCAGTGAAGGAGGGAGCACTGAAGCTTTCTTT. Amino acid sequence: CAISEGGSTEAFF.

The gene calls are TRBV14 and TRBJ2-2; 10 bases line up with TRBD2. Germline trimming cut 1 base from V and 5 bases from J; bases unmatched to any gene: 7. This CDR3 is built from 17 residues. In germline, CDR1 is SGHDN, CDR2 FVKESK. The CDR3 here is CASSQVGPSGRTGELFF. The CDR3 DNA is TGTGCCAGCAGCCAAGTAGGGCCTAGCGGGAGAACCGGGGAGCTGTTTTTT.

This clone was detected only a few times. The rearrangement uses TRBV18 and TRBJ1-1; TRBD1 matches at 8 bases. Germline trimming cut 5 bases from V and 5 bases from J; bases unmatched to any gene: 1. This CDR3 has 12 residues. Germline V lookup: CDR1 KGHSH, CDR2 LQKENI. The CDR3: CASSTGGTEAFF. CDR3 coding DNA: TGTGCCAGCTCAACAGGGGGGACTGAAGCTTTCTTT. Looking up the rest from reference TRBV18 and TRBJ1-1 gives the full variable domain: NAGVMQNPRHLVRRRGQEARLRCSPMKGHSHVYWYRQLPEEGLKFMVYLQKENIIDESGMPKERFSAEFPKEGPSILRIQQVVRGDSAAYFCASSTGGTEAFFGQGTRLTVV.

The gene calls are TRBV5-1 and TRBJ2-3, with 13 nucleotides matching TRBD2. V gave up 6 bases and J gave up 3 bases; unmatched junction bases: 7. This CDR3 region has 16 residues. From germline, CDR1 is SGHRS and CDR2 YFSETQ. The CDR3 DNA follows: TGCGCCAGCACGAAAACGGGACTAGCGGGGACAGATACGCAGTATTTT. It encodes CASTKTGLAGTDTQYF.

The CDR3 DNA sequence: TGTGCCAGCTCCCCCGTGGGGGGATTTGATACGCAGTATTTT. This translates into CASSPVGGFDTQYF. V usage is TRBV18 and J usage is TRBJ2-3; possible D gene TRBD2, 6 bases. The CDR3 is 14 residues long. From germline, CDR1 is KGHSH and CDR2 LQKENI. V was pared by 6 bases and J by 6 bases, with 16 bases between.

The genes are TRBV6-1 and TRBJ1-5, with D possibly matching TRBD1 (5 bases). V was clipped by 5 bases and J by 6 bases, with 11 bases between them. The CDR3 runs 13 residues. Germline V lookup: CDR1 MNHNS, CDR2 SASEGT. In nucleotides, the CDR3 is TGTGCCAGCAGTCAGTCCAGGGTTCAGCCCCAGCATTTT. Its protein is CASSQSRVQPQHF.

This clone was counted at least ten times. The chain employs TRBV15 and TRBJ1-2, with unresolved D. The CDR3 contains 14 residues. In germline, CDR1 is LNHNV, CDR2 YYDKDF (reference sequence). The V end lost 2 bases, the J end lost 3 bases, and 10 bases lay between the germline ends. As DNA, the CDR3 is TGTGCCACCAGCAGACGACACGGGTACTATGGCTACACCTTC. This codes for CATSRRHGYYGYTF.

The chain has TRBV20-1 and TRBJ2-1; no definite D call. The CDR3 extends over 10 amino acids. CDR1 and CDR2 (germline): DFQATT, SNEGSKA (reference sequence). V was cut by 6 bases and J by 7 bases, with 7 bases left in between. CDR3 residues: CSAMANEQFF. The CDR3 nucleotides read TGCAGTGCAATGGCTAATGAGCAGTTCTTC.

The chain employs TRBV19 and TRBJ2-3; D might be TRBD1 or TRBD2, each matching 5 bases. V was clipped by 3 bases and J by 4 bases, with 11 bases between them. The CDR3 has 14 residues. Germline CDR1 LNHDA, CDR2 SQIVND (reference sequence). The CDR3 DNA sequence: TGTGCCAGTAGTATGGGTAGGGGAGCAGATACGCAGTATTTT. As protein: CASSMGRGADTQYF.

V is TRBV6-6 and J is TRBJ2-3, with D perhaps TRBD2 (6 bases). The V gene lost 5 bases and the J gene lost 0 bases, with 15 bases spanning the gap. CDR3 length: 16 residues. Germline V gene sequence: CDR1 MNHNY, CDR2 SVGAGI (reference sequence). Here the CDR3 DNA reads TGTGCCAGCAGTACCAACCCCCGGGGGAGCACAGATACGCAGTATTTT. It specifies CASSTNPRGSTDTQYF.